The next 9 T cell receptor beta chains were all read from a single sample in a study of shared clonotypes between healthy human individuals. Produced via immunoSEQ multiplex PCR; TCRdb's table is partial and in-frame only. The table lists around 1,100,000 clones, approximately 75% of them singletons. Sequencing used memory CD4+ T cells from PBMCs. Stated subset: CD45RA-negative fraction. Receptors were obtained from a man aged 18 to 30 in good health. Some clones in this sample may be carry-over from other donors' samples.

The gene calls are TRBV30 and TRBJ2-2; no firm D call. The CDR3 covers 14 residues. The germline V gene has CDR1 GTSNPN and CDR2 SVGIG (reference sequence). Trimming shortened V by 5 bases and J by 6 bases, and 16 bases separated the two germline ends. The CDR3 coding sequence is TGTGCCTGGGCCGCCGGGCCATTTCCCGGGGAGCTGTTTTTT. As protein: CAWAAGPFPGELFF. The full variable domain, its missing parts supplied by reference TRBV30 and TRBJ2-2, is SQTIHQWPATLVQPVGSPLSLECTVEGTSNPNLYWYRQAAGRGLQLLFYSVGIGQISSEVPQNLSASRPQDRQFILSSKKLLLSDSGFYLCAWAAGPFPGELFFGEGSRLTVL.

The chain recombines TRBV4-1 with TRBJ1-4; TRBD1 matches at 9 bases. This CDR3 region has 15 residues. Germline CDR1 is MGHRA and CDR2 is YSYEKL. With 6 bases clipped from V and 4 bases from J, the junction kept 6 bases outside the gene matches. CDR3 amino acids: CASRQPGQGNEKLFF. The CDR3 DNA is TGCGCCAGCAGACAGCCGGGACAGGGTAATGAAAAACTGTTTTTT.

The chain employs TRBV19 and TRBJ1-1; 10 nucleotides match TRBD1. CDR1 is LNHDA and CDR2 is SQIVND in the germline V gene (reference sequence). With V trimmed by 6 bases and J by 6 bases, 7 bases remained unmatched. The CDR3 covers 14 residues. The CDR3 coding sequence is TGTGCCAGTAGCTCGGACAGGGGGTTAGCTGAAGCTTTCTTT. Its translation: CASSSDRGLAEAFF.

The rearrangement joins TRBV9 to TRBJ2-7; 9 bases fit TRBD2. The CDR3 is made up of 13 amino acids. The germline V gene has CDR1 SGDLS and CDR2 YYNGEE. J was trimmed by 6 bases and V by 2 bases; bases with no gene match: 3. The CDR3 DNA reads as TGTGCCAGCAGCGTCAGCGGGGGGATCGAGCAGTACTTC. This encodes CASSVSGGIEQYF.

The rearrangement links TRBV4-1 to TRBJ1-4; D unclear. This CDR3 comprises 16 residues. With 4 bases removed from V and 0 bases from J, the gap between germline ends came to 12 bases. Germline CDR1 is MGHRA and CDR2 is YSYEKL. The CDR3 here is CASSRLQFATNEKLFF. The CDR3 bases are TGCGCCAGCAGCCGTTTACAGTTTGCAACTAATGAAAAACTGTTTTTT.

This rearrangement joins TRBV5-6 to TRBJ1-1; weak D call: TRBD1 (5 bases). Germline CDR1 and CDR2: SGHDT and YYEEEE. This CDR3 has 13 residues. V was clipped by 6 bases and J by 4 bases, with 13 bases between them. This CDR3 reads CASTRGGGTEAFF. CDR3 DNA sequence: TGTGCCAGCACCCGGGGGGGAGGCACTGAAGCTTTCTTT.

With respect to this clone: This likely stems from a read error, as it lies one base from a far larger clone. This chain connects TRBV30 to TRBJ1-1; perhaps TRBD1 as D (5 bases). CDR1 and CDR2 (germline): GTSNPN, SVGIG (reference sequence). CDR3 length equals 14 residues. The CDR3 DNA sequence: TGTGCCTGGAGTCAGGACGGGGGGTCCACTGGAGCTTTCTTT. As protein: CAWSQDGGSTGAFF.

The chain links TRBV6-6 to TRBJ2-1; 7 bases map to TRBD2. Trimming at V came to 8 bases and at J to 9 bases, leaving 16 bases not matched to a gene. The germline gives CDR1 MNHNY, CDR2 SVGAGI (reference sequence). The CDR3 consists of 15 residues. In DNA form, the CDR3 reads TGTGCCAGCTCGACGCTGGTGGGACTAAGTGGTGAGCAGTTCTTC. Translated, it gives CASSTLVGLSGEQFF.

The sample holds a few counts of this clone. Other nucleotide sequences from this sample produce the same CDR3. The chain joins TRBV4-1 to TRBJ1-1; 9 bases line up with TRBD1. CDR3 length: 14 residues. The J segment lost 3 bases and the V segment lost 4 bases, leaving 3 bases of the junction unmatched. Germline V gene data show CDR1 as MGHRA and CDR2 as YSYEKL. CDR3 sequence reads: CASSRGTGYTEAFF. The CDR3 bases are TGCGCCAGCAGCCGAGGGACAGGGTACACTGAAGCTTTCTTT.